This entry concerns a single T cell receptor (beta chain). Antigen unknown. Template switching created a universal primer site, and the cDNA included unique molecular identifiers. MiXCR was run by TCRdb on the 5' RACE reads, yielding one entry per CDR3 protein. This table has approximately 280,000 distinct CDR3 sequences, under 9% appearing once. The data were taken from a study of identical twins. Whole-study findings and limits: Invariant cells of the MAIT and iNKT types might have partly distorted the zero-insertion analyses. The more abundant beta clonotypes in cord blood had fewer insertions, and memory repertoires did not show this.

Germline V gene data show CDR1 as SGHTA and CDR2 as FQGNSA. The CDR3 is made up of 15 amino acids. The ends were cut back, 5 bases at V and 3 bases at J, with 13 bases in the middle. All donors were healthy, and all were Caucasian. The same data also went into a second study, on yellow fever vaccine responses in identical twins.

Sequencing was performed on memory (CD45RO+) T cells sorted from blood. The sequence derives from a woman younger than 35 in good health. The chain uses TRBV7-2 and TRBJ2-2; D possibly corresponds to TRBD1 (7 bases). This CDR3 is CASSQRGTDTGELFF. For the CDR3, the DNA is TGTGCCAGCAGCCAACGGGGGACAGACACCGGGGAGCTGTTTTTT.